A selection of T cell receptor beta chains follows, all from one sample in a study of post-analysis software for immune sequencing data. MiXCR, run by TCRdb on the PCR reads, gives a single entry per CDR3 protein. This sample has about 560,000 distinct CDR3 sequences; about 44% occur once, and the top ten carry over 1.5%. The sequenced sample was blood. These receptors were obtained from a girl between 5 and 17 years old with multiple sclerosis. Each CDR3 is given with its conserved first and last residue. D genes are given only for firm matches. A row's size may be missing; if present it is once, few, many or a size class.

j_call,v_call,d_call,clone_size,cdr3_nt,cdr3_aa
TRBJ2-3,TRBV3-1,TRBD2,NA,TGTGCCAGCAGCCACCGCGGGAGGGCCGAGGGCACAGATACGCAGTATTTT,CASSHRGRAEGTDTQYF
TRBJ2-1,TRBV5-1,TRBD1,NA,TGCGCCAGCCAGACAGGGAAAGATGAGCAGTTCTTC,CASQTGKDEQFF
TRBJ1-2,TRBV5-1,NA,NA,TGCGCCAGCAGCCTTCCGGACAGACTTAGGGGCTACACCTTC,CASSLPDRLRGYTF
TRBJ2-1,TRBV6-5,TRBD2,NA,TGTGCCAGCACCGAACCCGGGGAGGGACACAATGAGCAGTTCTTC,CASTEPGEGHNEQFF
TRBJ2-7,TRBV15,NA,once,TGTGCCACCAGCACAGCCCAGGGGATGACCTACGAGCAGTACTTC,CATSTAQGMTYEQYF
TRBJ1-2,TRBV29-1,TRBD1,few,TGCAGCGCCCCCCGGGGACAGCTATCTATCGGCTACACCTTC,CSAPRGQLSIGYTF
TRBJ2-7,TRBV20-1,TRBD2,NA,TGCAGTGCTAGGGGAGGGCACGTCGAGCAGTACTTC,CSARGGHVEQYF
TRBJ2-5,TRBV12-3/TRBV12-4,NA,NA,TGTGCCAGCAGTTTGGGTGACTACGGACGGGAGACCCAGTACTTC,CASSLGDYGRETQYF
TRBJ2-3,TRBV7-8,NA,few,TGTGCCAGCAGCCCCCGGGACTTCTCAGATACGCAGTATTTT,CASSPRDFSDTQYF
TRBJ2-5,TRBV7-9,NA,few,TGTGCCAGCAGCTGGCAGGAAAAGACCCAGTACTTC,CASSWQEKTQYF
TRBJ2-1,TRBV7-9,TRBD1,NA,TGTGCCAGCAGCTGGGGACAGGGTGGAGAGCAGTTCTTC,CASSWGQGGEQFF
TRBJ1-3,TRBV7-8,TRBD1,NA,TGTGCCAGCAGCTTCCCGCAAGGGGGGACAGCTGGAAACACCATATATTTT,CASSFPQGGTAGNTIYF
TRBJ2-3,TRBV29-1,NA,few,TGCAGCGTCGCGGGACCCCCAGATACGCAGTATTTT,CSVAGPPDTQYF
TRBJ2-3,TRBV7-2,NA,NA,TGTGCCAGCAGCCCACTTATGGTCACAGATACGCAGTATTTT,CASSPLMVTDTQYF
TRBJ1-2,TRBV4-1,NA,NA,TGCGCCAGCAGCCAAGATCGACGGATGGACCCTAACTATGGCTACACCTTC,CASSQDRRMDPNYGYTF
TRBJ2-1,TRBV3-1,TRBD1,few,TGTGCCAGCAGCCAAGGATCTGGGACAGGGGTTTACAATGAGCAGTTCTTC,CASSQGSGTGVYNEQFF
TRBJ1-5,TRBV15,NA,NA,TGTGCCACCAGCTCTCTCGGGTCTCGAAACCAGCCCCAGCATTTT,CATSSLGSRNQPQHF
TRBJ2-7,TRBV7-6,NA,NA,TGTGCCAGCAGTTACAGGGAATTTACTTCCTACGAGCAGTACTTC,CASSYREFTSYEQYF
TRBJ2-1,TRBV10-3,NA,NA,TGTGCCACCAAGGACGGGGGTGGTGTGGATGAGCAGTTCTTC,CATKDGGGVDEQFF
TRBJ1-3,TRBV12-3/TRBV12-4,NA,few,TGTGCCAGCACCCCCTTGATGGGAAACACCATATATTTT,CASTPLMGNTIYF
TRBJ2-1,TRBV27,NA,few,TGTGCCAGCAGTTTAGATAGGGCGTTCGGGAATGAGCAGTTCTTC,CASSLDRAFGNEQFF
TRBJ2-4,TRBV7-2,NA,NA,TGTGCCAGCAGCCCAGGAAACATTCAGTACTTC,CASSPGNIQYF
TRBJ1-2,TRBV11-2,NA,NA,TGTGCCAGCAGCCATAGAGTTAACTATGGCTACACCTTC,CASSHRVNYGYTF
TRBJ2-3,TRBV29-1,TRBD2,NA,TGCAGCGTAGGGACTAGGGCTAGCACAGATACGCAGTATTTT,CSVGTRASTDTQYF
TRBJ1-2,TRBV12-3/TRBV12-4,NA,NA,TGTGCCGGCAGTTTAGTCGGAGACTATGGCTACACCTTC,CAGSLVGDYGYTF
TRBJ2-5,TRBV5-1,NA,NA,TGCGCCAGCAGCTTGGCCCTACAGTCCCGAGAGACCCAGTACTTC,CASSLALQSRETQYF
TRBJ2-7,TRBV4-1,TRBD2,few,TGCGCCAGCAGCCAACCTACTAGCGGCAAATCCTACGAGCAGTACTTC,CASSQPTSGKSYEQYF
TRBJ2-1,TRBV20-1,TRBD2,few,TGCAGTGCTTACCCGACTAGCGGAGGACACAATGAGCAGTTCTTC,CSAYPTSGGHNEQFF
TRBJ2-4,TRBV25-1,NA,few,TGTGCCAGCAGTGAATACGGGACCGTGAGGGAAAACATTCAGTACTTC,CASSEYGTVRENIQYF
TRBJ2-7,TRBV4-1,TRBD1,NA,TGCGCCAGCAGCCAAGAGCTCCGGGCAGGGGGCAGGTACGAGCAGTACTTC,CASSQELRAGGRYEQYF
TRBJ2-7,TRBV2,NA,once,TGTGCCAGCAGTCCCCGGAGGGGGGACGAGCAGTACTTC,CASSPRRGDEQYF
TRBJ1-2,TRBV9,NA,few,TGTGCCAGCAGCACCTTGACGGGACTCTATGGCTACACCTTC,CASSTLTGLYGYTF
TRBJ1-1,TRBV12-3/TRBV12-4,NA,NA,TGTGCCAGCAGTCCAGACCCTGCGTGGGGCACTGAAGCTTTCTTT,CASSPDPAWGTEAFF
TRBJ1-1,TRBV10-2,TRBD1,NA,TGCGCCAGCAGGAGGGGACAGGCGAACACTGAAGCTTTCTTT,CASRRGQANTEAFF
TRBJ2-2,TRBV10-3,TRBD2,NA,TGTGCCATCAGCGGGACTAGCGGGAGCTTCGACACCGGGGAGCTGTTTTTT,CAISGTSGSFDTGELFF
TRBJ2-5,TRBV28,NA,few,TGTGCCAGCAGTGCCCCGAGGCTCGAGACCCAGTACTTC,CASSAPRLETQYF
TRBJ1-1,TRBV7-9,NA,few,TGTGCCAGCAGCTCTGACCTGGGGGAAGCTTTCTTT,CASSSDLGEAFF
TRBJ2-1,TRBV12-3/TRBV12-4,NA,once,TGTGCCAGCAGCCCTCGCGCCAGAGGGTCCGGAGATGAGCAGTTCTTC,CASSPRARGSGDEQFF
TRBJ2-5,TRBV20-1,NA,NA,TGCAGTGCTAGAGGTGGAGTGATAGGCTTCGAGACCCAGTACTTC,CSARGGVIGFETQYF
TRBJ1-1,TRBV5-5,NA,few,TGTGCCAGCAGTCCTGGGGGGATCTCGGACACTGAAGCTTTCTTT,CASSPGGISDTEAFF
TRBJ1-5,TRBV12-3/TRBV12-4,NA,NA,TGTGCCAGCAGTTTCGTAGGGACGGCTCAGCCCCAGCATTTT,CASSFVGTAQPQHF
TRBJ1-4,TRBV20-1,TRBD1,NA,TGCAGTGCCTCGACAGGGGAGGGTAGTGGTGAAAAACTGTTTTTT,CSASTGEGSGEKLFF
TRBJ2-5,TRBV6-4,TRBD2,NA,TGTGCCAGCAGTGACACAGCGGGGGGGCCAGAGACCCAGTACTTC,CASSDTAGGPETQYF
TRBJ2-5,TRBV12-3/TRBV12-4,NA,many,TGTGCCAGCAGTTGGAAAGGGTCTCTCCAAGAGACCCAGTACTTC,CASSWKGSLQETQYF
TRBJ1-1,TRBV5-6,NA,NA,TGTGCCAGCAGCTTGATCAGGGGCGAATGGACTGAAGCTTTCTTT,CASSLIRGEWTEAFF
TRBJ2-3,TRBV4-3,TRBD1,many,TGCGCCAGCAGCCATTCCGGGACAGAGGCAGATACGCAGTATTTT,CASSHSGTEADTQYF
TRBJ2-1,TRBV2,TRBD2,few,TGTGCCAGCAGTGAACTAGCGGGGAACAATGAGCAGTTCTTC,CASSELAGNNEQFF
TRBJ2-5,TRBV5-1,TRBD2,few,TGCGCCAGCAGCCTAGGTAGCGGGGGGGCCTCGGAGACCCAGTACTTC,CASSLGSGGASETQYF
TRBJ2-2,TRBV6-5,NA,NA,TGTGCCAGCAGTTACCCTTTTGGGGGCGCCGGGGAGCTGTTTTTT,CASSYPFGGAGELFF
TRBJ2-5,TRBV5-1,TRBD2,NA,TGCGCCAGCAGCTTTAGCGGGGGCCCTCTCGAGACCCAGTACTTC,CASSFSGGPLETQYF
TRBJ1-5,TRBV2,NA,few,TGTGCCAGCACTTGGGGAAATCAGCCCCAGCATTTT,CASTWGNQPQHF
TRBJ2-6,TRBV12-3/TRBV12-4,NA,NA,TGTGCCAGCAGTTACCCAGGGACTCCAGGCTCTGGGGCCAACGTCCTGACTTTC,CASSYPGTPGSGANVLTF
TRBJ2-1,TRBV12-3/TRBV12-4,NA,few,TGTGCCAGCAGCTTAAGAAGGGCAGGGCAACAGTTCTTC,CASSLRRAGQQFF
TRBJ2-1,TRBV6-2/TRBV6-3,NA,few,TGTGCCAGCAGTTACCAGGCGAGGCGCTCGAGTGAGTTCTTC,CASSYQARRSSEFF
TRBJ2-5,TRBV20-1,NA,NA,TGCAGTGGGGGTAGTAGCACCACGGGAGAGACCCAGTACTTC,CSGGSSTTGETQYF